The rows below give T cell receptor beta chains drawn from one sample of a study of blood T cell repertoires in COVID-19. Profiling relied on immunoSEQ multiplex PCR, and the TCRdb table lists in-frame clones only, not all of them. Among some 390,000 clones listed, roughly 90% were seen once. Material: PBMCs or T cells enriched from blood (not recorded which). Receptors were obtained from a woman aged 25 to 39 who had recovered from COVID-19. Each CDR3 is given without its conserved first and last residue.

>TRBV25-1|TRBJ1-6
ASSAPLQGQGNSPLH
>TRBV9|TRBJ1-3
ASSVEGQGARGNTIY
>TRBV30|TRBJ2-7
AWSVITFTGGAEQY
>TRBV18|TRBJ2-7
ASSPGGRESREQY
>TRBV2|TRBJ1-2
ASSESGQGVLYGYT
>TRBV18|TRBJ1-1
ASSPPGGALNTEAF
>TRBV5-1|TRBJ2-3
ASSLRPSGSISDTQY
>TRBV7-9|TRBJ1-2
ASSKHDSPREWDYGYT
>TRBV27|TRBJ2-2
ASSTWTSGGGELF
>TRBV5-1|TRBJ1-4
ASSLTTGIEEKLF
>TRBV7-3|TRBJ2-1
ASSLDTAYNEQF
>TRBV15|TRBJ1-4
ATGGLGATNEKLF
>TRBV11-2|TRBJ1-2
ASSQRTEEANYGYT
>TRBV2|TRBJ2-7
ASRPSLDSSYEQY
>TRBV4-1|TRBJ2-7
ASSQDQGSYEQY
>TRBV28|TRBJ1-1
ASSSRHGVRTEAF
>TRBV30|TRBJ2-1
AWFDSGSAYNEQF
>TRBV6-1|TRBJ2-5
ASSEGRGGQGLPETQY
>TRBV19|TRBJ1-3
ASRFTARSGNTIY
>TRBV2|TRBJ1-1
ASSDSPRTPAPVAF
>TRBV7-8|TRBJ1-1
ASSRGTEAF
>TRBV5-8|TRBJ1-5
ASSTLDRLYSNQPQH
>TRBV19|TRBJ1-1
ASSHGGQRTEAF
>TRBV18|TRBJ2-7
ASSQGQGAYEQY
>TRBV7-3|TRBJ1-6
ASSSTGISPLH
>TRBV18|TRBJ1-4
ASSPPTTGFEKLF
>TRBV7-2|TRBJ2-7
ASSLGRPLTYEQY
>TRBV5-8|TRBJ1-5
ASSTGTGGRGPSSQPQH
>TRBV14|TRBJ1-1
ASSRNMNTEAF
>TRBV2|TRBJ1-4
ASSVGVEKLF
>TRBV29-1|TRBJ2-5
SVRTGRETQY
>TRBV19|TRBJ1-2
ASSRDRLESYYGYT
>TRBV18|TRBJ2-1
ASSPTTSGINEQF
>TRBV18|TRBJ2-5
ASSPSGVQETQY
>TRBV11-2|TRBJ2-1
ASRRSGTSGSYEQF
>TRBV19|TRBJ1-5
ASSLARTYNQPQH
>TRBV10-3|TRBJ1-1
AITRGQEDAEAF
>TRBV28|TRBJ1-2
ASSPGQAARGYT
>TRBV12-3/TRBV12-4|TRBJ2-5
ASGAAQETQY
>TRBV5-6|TRBJ1-3
ASSLAGGNTIY
>TRBV24-1|TRBJ2-7
ATSENAGDTYEQY
>TRBV18|TRBJ2-7
ASSPGGAEEQY
>TRBV13|TRBJ2-3
ASSRTWGGADTQY
>TRBV3-1/TRBV3-2|TRBJ1-6
ASSPRAASPLH
>TRBV7-9|TRBJ2-2
ASSLRLTGELF
>TRBV11-3|TRBJ1-1
ASSFQGQGVSEAF
>TRBV3-1/TRBV3-2|TRBJ2-2
ASSGTGDTGELF
>TRBV7-2|TRBJ2-5
ASIRTSGSYETQY
>TRBV28|TRBJ2-5
AAAGLAGVETQY
>TRBV7-9|TRBJ1-1
ASSFSGDTEAF
>TRBV7-9|TRBJ2-1
ASSHRTGAHVDEQF
>TRBV7-6|TRBJ2-2
ASSPPTGGRTGELF
>TRBV5-1|TRBJ1-1
ASSPNTRVYTEAF
>TRBV30|TRBJ2-1
AYRGRGQYNEQF
>TRBV27|TRBJ2-1
ASSSGQGHNEQF